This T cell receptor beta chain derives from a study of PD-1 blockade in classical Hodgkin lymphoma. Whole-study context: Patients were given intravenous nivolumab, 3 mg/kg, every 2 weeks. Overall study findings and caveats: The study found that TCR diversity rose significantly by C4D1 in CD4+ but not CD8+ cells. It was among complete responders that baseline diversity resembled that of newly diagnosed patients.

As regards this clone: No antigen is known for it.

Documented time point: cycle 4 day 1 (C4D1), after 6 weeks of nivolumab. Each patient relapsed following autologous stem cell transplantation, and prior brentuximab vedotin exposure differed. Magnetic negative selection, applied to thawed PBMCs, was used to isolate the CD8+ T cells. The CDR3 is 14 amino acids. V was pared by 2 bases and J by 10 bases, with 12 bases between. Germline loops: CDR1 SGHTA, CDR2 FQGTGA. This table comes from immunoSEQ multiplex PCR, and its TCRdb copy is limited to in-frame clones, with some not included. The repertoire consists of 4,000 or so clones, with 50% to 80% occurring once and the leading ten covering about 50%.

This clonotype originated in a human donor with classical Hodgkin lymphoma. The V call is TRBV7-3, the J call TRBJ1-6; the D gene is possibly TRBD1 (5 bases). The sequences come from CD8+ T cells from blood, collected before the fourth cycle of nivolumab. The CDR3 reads CASSLGQGGSPLHF. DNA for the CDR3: TGTGCCAGCAGCTTAGGGCAGGGAGGGTCACCCCTCCACTTT.